This record covers a single T cell receptor (beta chain). Its target is not known. This record belongs to a study of Ad26.COV2.S vaccination and SARS-CoV-2 variants. Whole-study context: The vaccine Ad26.COV2.S was put into the muscle once, or twice with 56 days between.

The study, taken as a whole, reports: Spike-specific TCR breadth in vaccine recipients exceeded that seen in placebo recipients.

V was clipped by 0 bases and J by 2 bases; unmatched bases: 0. This CDR3 has 15 residues. Germline V gene data show CDR1 as SGHRS and CDR2 as YFSETQ. TCRdb's copy holds only in-frame clones and misses some; the assay was immunoSEQ multiplex PCR. The sample has some 460,000 clones, roughly 87% seen once; the top ten hold 1.5% to 2%. Treatment given: roughly 19 received Ad26.COV2.S at low or high dose, single or two shots; roughly 5 received placebo; per-sample allocation not given. Each sample was drawn 63 days after the first injection (of vaccine or placebo). In Boston, an adult donor aged 18-55 years took part.

The rearrangement links TRBV5-1 to TRBJ1-2; 11 bases fit TRBD1. The source was peripheral blood, collected in a trial of Ad26.COV2.S vaccine versus placebo. The sequence was collected from a person aged 18-65 years who received the Ad26.COV2.S COVID-19 vaccine or a placebo. The CDR3 DNA reads as TGCGCCAGCAGCTTGGGGGACAGGGGGAACTATGGCTACACCTTC. This gives the protein CASSLGDRGNYGYTF. The full variable domain, its missing parts supplied by reference TRBV5-1 and TRBJ1-2, is KAGVTQTPRYLIKTRGQQVTLSCSPISGHRSVSWYQQTPGQGLQFLFEYFSETQRNKGNFPGRFSGRQFSNSRSEMNVSTLELGDSALYLCASSLGDRGNYGYTFGSGTRLTVV.